This TCR beta chain emerged from a study of T cells in Graves' hyperthyroidism and ophthalmopathy (dated by TCRdb to between 2018 and 2021). Study-level background: Peripheral blood was sampled at the time of initial diagnosis, prior to any treatment. The approximately 95 discovery patients were divided at random into training and test sets in a 7:3 ratio. TCR V-J signatures able to tell the groups apart were searched for in a discovery cohort of 100 patients, of whom more than 40 had Graves' ophthalmopathy and around 56 had stable Graves' hyperthyroidism. The paper reports TCR Vbeta CDR3 sequencing of roughly 140 peripheral blood samples: 43 ophthalmopathy, around 80 hyperthyroidism and approximately 17 progressor patients. Once sampling was done, hyperthyroidism patients were given methimazole at a starting dose of 30 mg daily, whereas ophthalmopathy patients were given high-dose intravenous methylprednisolone. Prospective prediction of ophthalmopathy was tested in an independent validation cohort consisting of fewer than 20 hyperthyroidism patients and some 16 patients who later progressed to ophthalmopathy. Thyroid tissue and blood T-cell repertoires from roughly six Graves' hyperthyroidism patients were also compared in the study.

Amplification of TCR beta CDR3 regions was carried out from RNA transcripts. A first-round RT-PCR of the TCR CDR3 used the HTBI primer set with the Qiagen OneStep RT-PCR kit. Libraries were constructed in a second round of multiplex PCR, after which size selection and purification were carried out. Libraries were sequenced paired-end with 100 bp reads on an Illumina HiSeq2000. Regarding the original processing steps: Raw data were processed with SOAPnuke, discarding reads with adapters, uncalled bases, mean Phred below 15, or no exact constant-primer or identifier match. COPE v1.2.5 was used to merge high-quality paired reads, and clonotypes were defined as unique nucleotide sequences. MiTCR v1.1 was used to align the clonotypes against IMGT TRBV, TRBD and TRBJ reference segments. Only V-J combinations with frequency above 0.0001, covering about 99% of repertoires, were analysed. A TCS score was defined as the ratio between F50 (clonal expansion) and ExV (chaos), using BLOSUM62-based TCRdist between CDR3 peptides within each V-J. Welch's t-statistics and random forest reduced around 520 V-J features to some 14, which were used in a naive Bayes classifier (R e1071). The public sequencing data were trimmed at Q25 with fastp and processed into clonotypes with MiXCR by TCRdb, which kept only in-frame beta chains. For every CDR3 protein sequence, its rows merge into one entry that carries the most common genes and DNA. For this entry, the V and J calls and clone size follow TCRdb and not the study's own pipeline. This sample is represented by approximately 490,000 distinct CDR3 sequences; around a fifth of them were singletons. The top ten clonotypes cover 45% to 50% of the sample.

In the ophthalmopathy patients, disease was moderately to severely active, with a Clinical Activity Score of 3 or more, a NOSPECS grade of 4 or more, and a duration of less than 3 months. Exclusion was applied to patients with uncontrolled infections, other autoimmune diseases, pregnancy or lactation. Clinical symptoms, serum thyroxine and TRAb, thyroid ultrasound, and orbital computed tomography formed the basis for the diagnoses. PBMCs were separated from roughly 10 ml of fresh peripheral blood using Ficoll-Paque density gradient centrifugation. Total RNA was extracted with Trizol reagent, and quality was checked on an Agilent 2100 Bioanalyzer. CDR1 MNHNS and CDR2 SASEGT were looked up in the germline V gene. There are 14 amino acids in the CDR3, from cysteine to phenylalanine inclusive. Only CDR3 DNA remains: 42 bases, in frame from the first base. Germline trimming: 5 bases from V, 6 bases from J; junction bases outside gene matches: 5.

Only a few counts were recorded for this clonotype. No cognate antigen has been identified for it. No quality values exist for individual bases; no much larger clone is one base distant. What the work shows at the level of the full study, not this receptor alone: Most expanded thyroid clonotypes (frequency above 0.001) were also detected in blood, suggesting blood repertoires may reflect thyroid immune responses. A model built on a 13 V-J signature distinguished ophthalmopathy from stable hyperthyroidism, reaching roughly 88% sensitivity and about 81% specificity in cross-validation and 80%/75% in testing. In validation, the model predicted progression to ophthalmopathy a median of around six months before onset, with 65% to 71% sensitivity and roughly 73% specificity. No statistical method was used to set the sample size in advance, and investigators knew the group allocation.

The clonotype was recovered from a woman aged 70-85 years with Graves' ophthalmopathy. The chain couples TRBV6-1 to TRBJ2-7; 12 nucleotides in the junction match TRBD2. The sample comprised blood. The CDR3 sequence is CASSTGLAGFEQYF. The base sequence is TGTGCCAGCAGTACTGGACTAGCGGGATTCGAGCAGTACTTC.